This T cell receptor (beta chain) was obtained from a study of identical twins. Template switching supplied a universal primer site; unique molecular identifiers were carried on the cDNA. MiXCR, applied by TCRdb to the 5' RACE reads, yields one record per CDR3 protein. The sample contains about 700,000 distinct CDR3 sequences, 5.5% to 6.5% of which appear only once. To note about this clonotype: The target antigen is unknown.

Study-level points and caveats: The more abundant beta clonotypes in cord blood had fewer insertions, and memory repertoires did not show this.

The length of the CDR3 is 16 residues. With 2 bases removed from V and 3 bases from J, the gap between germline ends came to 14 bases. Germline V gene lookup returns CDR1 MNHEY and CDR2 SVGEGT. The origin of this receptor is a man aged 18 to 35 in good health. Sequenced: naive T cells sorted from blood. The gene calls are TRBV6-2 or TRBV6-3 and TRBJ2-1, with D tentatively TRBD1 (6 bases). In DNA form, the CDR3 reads TGTGCCAGCAGTTACAGACAGGACGGAGACTACAATGAGCAGTTCTTC. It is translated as CASSYRQDGDYNEQFF.